These T cell receptor beta chains were read from a single sample in a study of CD8 T cells in Susac syndrome. Using its own MiXCR run on the immunoSEQ multiplex PCR reads, TCRdb lists one record per CDR3 protein. This table holds a few hundred thousand distinct CDR3 sequences, approximately 85% found once. Material: CD8+ T cells from PBMCs. These receptors were taken from a human donor with multiple sclerosis. Each CDR3 is given with its conserved first and last residue. Each record gives: V gene, CDR3 length, clone size, J gene, D gene, CDR3 protein, CDR3 DNA. A D gene is named only where the DNA matches it firmly. Rows give clone size only sometimes, using once, few, many, or a class for an expanded clone.

TRBV27	13	.	TRBJ2-5	.	CASSLSSGETQYF	TGTGCCAGCAGTTTGAGCTCGGGGGAGACCCAGTACTTC
TRBV12-3/TRBV12-4	13	once	TRBJ1-5	.	CASSFSQNQPQHF	TGTGCCAGCAGTTTTTCACAAAATCAGCCCCAGCATTTT
TRBV4-3	19	.	TRBJ2-2	TRBD2	CASSQDSWREGHLLGELFF	TGCGCCAGCAGCCAAGATTCTTGGCGGGAGGGCCATCTTCTCGGGGAGCTGTTTTTT
TRBV28	21	.	TRBJ2-5	.	CASSSPMRPLPGTPPQETQYF	TGTGCCAGCAGTTCCCCCATGCGTCCCCTCCCGGGGACTCCCCCACAAGAGACCCAGTACTTC
TRBV11-1	11	once	TRBJ1-1	.	CASSPRTEAFF	TGTGCCAGCAGCCCCCGGACTGAAGCTTTCTTT
TRBV6-5	15	few	TRBJ2-7	.	CASSYGGPRGYEQYF	TGTGCCAGCAGTTACGGAGGGCCTCGCGGCTACGAGCAGTACTTC
TRBV28	18	.	TRBJ2-7	TRBD2	CASSFPGLAGGTKYEQYF	TGTGCCAGCAGTTTCCCCGGGCTAGCGGGAGGGACCAAATACGAGCAGTACTTC
TRBV12-3/TRBV12-4	14	.	TRBJ1-1	.	CASSLSGAGTEAFF	TGTGCCAGCAGCCTTTCAGGGGCGGGTACTGAAGCTTTCTTT
TRBV4-1	15	.	TRBJ2-1	.	CASSPLAETYNEQFF	TGCGCCAGCAGCCCGTTAGCGGAGACCTACAATGAGCAGTTCTTC
TRBV20-1	18	once	TRBJ2-2	TRBD2	CSARDFLAGGKNTGELFF	TGCAGTGCTAGAGATTTTTTAGCGGGAGGGAAGAACACCGGGGAGCTGTTTTTT
TRBV4-3	14	.	TRBJ2-1	TRBD1	CASSRDRGSNEQFF	TGCGCCAGCAGCCGGGACAGGGGATCCAATGAGCAGTTCTTC
TRBV6-5	14	few	TRBJ2-1	TRBD1	CASSSRTGGDEQFF	TGTGCCAGCAGTTCCCGGACAGGGGGCGACGAGCAGTTCTTC
TRBV12-3/TRBV12-4	13	.	TRBJ1-2	.	CASSLQEDYGYTF	TGTGCCAGCAGTTTACAGGAGGACTATGGCTACACCTTC
TRBV7-9	16	few	TRBJ2-3	TRBD2	CASSPRTSGNSDTQYF	TGTGCCAGCAGCCCTCGGACTAGCGGGAACTCAGATACGCAGTATTTT
TRBV5-4	15	.	TRBJ1-5	.	CASSLGGEGNQPQHF	TGTGCCAGCAGCTTAGGGGGAGAGGGCAATCAGCCCCAGCATTTT
TRBV6-5	15	.	TRBJ2-1	TRBD2	CASSYSGSYYNEQFF	TGTGCCAGCAGTTATAGCGGGAGTTATTACAATGAGCAGTTCTTC
TRBV6-5	15	once	TRBJ1-2	TRBD1	CASSYRTGTNYGYTF	TGTGCCAGCAGTTACAGGACAGGGACCAACTATGGCTACACCTTC
TRBV9	16	.	TRBJ2-1	TRBD2	CASSPRGLRGYNEQFF	TGTGCCAGCAGCCCGCGAGGGTTGCGGGGGTACAATGAGCAGTTCTTC
TRBV29-1	15	.	TRBJ2-1	.	CSVEGGLAQYNEQFF	TGCAGCGTTGAAGGGGGTCTAGCGCAGTACAATGAGCAGTTCTTC
TRBV19	14	.	TRBJ1-5	.	CASSILTGDQPQHF	TGTGCCAGTAGTATACTCACAGGAGATCAGCCCCAGCATTTT
TRBV19	17	.	TRBJ1-5	.	CASSMSSGGLNNQPQHF	TGTGCCAGTAGTATGAGTTCCGGGGGGTTAAACAATCAGCCCCAGCATTTT
TRBV4-3	16	.	TRBJ2-7	TRBD1	CASSQGRQGPPYEQYF	TGCGCCAGCAGCCAGGGTCGACAGGGCCCCCCCTACGAGCAGTACTTC
TRBV19	14	.	TRBJ1-2	.	CASSLDSIAYGYTF	TGTGCCAGTAGTCTAGACTCCATTGCCTATGGCTACACCTTC
TRBV15	16	.	TRBJ1-2	.	CATSRDSGGPEGGYTF	TGTGCCACCAGCAGAGATTCGGGGGGGCCTGAGGGTGGCTACACCTTC
TRBV12-3/TRBV12-4	17	.	TRBJ1-2	TRBD1	CASSFSRDRGGNYGYTF	TGTGCCAGCAGTTTTTCCCGGGACAGGGGAGGCAACTATGGCTACACCTTC
TRBV4-2	15	.	TRBJ1-5	.	CASSQGENSNQPQHF	TGTGCCAGCAGCCAGGGAGAGAATAGCAATCAGCCCCAGCATTTT
TRBV15	12	.	TRBJ1-2	.	CATSRERHGYTF	TGTGCCACCAGCAGAGAAAGGCATGGCTACACCTTC
TRBV5-6	14	few	TRBJ2-7	.	CASSPGAPTYEQYF	TGTGCCAGCAGCCCCGGGGCCCCGACCTACGAGCAGTACTTC
TRBV20-1	15	.	TRBJ2-7	.	CSARDRGAYSYEQYF	TGCAGTGCTAGAGATCGAGGGGCTTATTCCTACGAGCAGTACTTC
TRBV10-3	15	once	TRBJ2-1	TRBD2	CAISVQPSGRAGKLF	TGTGCCATCAGTGTTCAACCTAGCGGGAGGGCCGGAAAGCTCTTC
TRBV7-9	12	few	TRBJ2-5	.	CASRKEGETQYF	TGTGCCAGCAGAAAGGAGGGAGAGACCCAGTACTTC
TRBV20-1	15	.	TRBJ2-1	TRBD2	CSAGPLAGSWNEQFF	TGCAGTGCTGGGCCCCTAGCGGGGAGCTGGAATGAGCAGTTCTTC
TRBV6-2/TRBV6-3	13	.	TRBJ2-1	.	CASSYSSSHEQFF	TGTGCCAGCAGTTACTCTAGCTCCCATGAGCAGTTCTTC
TRBV12-3/TRBV12-4	17	.	TRBJ2-1	.	CASSLSRGGGPGNEQFF	TGTGCCAGCAGTCTCTCCAGGGGAGGGGGTCCGGGCAATGAGCAGTTCTTC
TRBV20-1	14	.	TRBJ2-3	TRBD2	CSAWLAGSTDTQYF	TGCAGTGCTTGGCTAGCGGGGAGCACAGATACGCAGTATTTT
TRBV19	14	.	TRBJ1-5	TRBD1	CASSIRDRNQPQHF	TGTGCCAGTAGTATCCGGGACAGAAATCAGCCCCAGCATTTT
TRBV27	13	.	TRBJ2-2	.	CASSLKGGGELFF	TGTGCCAGCAGTTTAAAGGGTGGCGGGGAGCTGTTTTTT
TRBV29-1	11	few	TRBJ2-7	.	CSVAGLNEQYF	TGCAGCGTTGCAGGGTTGAACGAGCAGTACTTC
TRBV5-4	14	.	TRBJ1-2	.	CASREKGTAHGYTF	TGTGCCAGCAGGGAGAAGGGAACCGCTCACGGCTACACCTTC
TRBV28	14	.	TRBJ2-7	.	CASSLRPLRGEQYF	TGTGCCAGCAGTTTACGACCATTAAGGGGCGAGCAGTACTTC
TRBV6-5	11	.	TRBJ2-7	TRBD2	CASNSGNEQYF	TGTGCCAGCAATAGCGGGAACGAGCAGTACTTC
TRBV28	14	few	TRBJ1-1	TRBD1	CASSRQGEDTEAFF	TGTGCCAGTAGCCGACAGGGGGAGGACACTGAAGCTTTCTTT
TRBV5-6	15	.	TRBJ1-1	TRBD1	CASIPLGQGDTEAFF	TGTGCCAGCATCCCTTTAGGACAGGGAGACACTGAAGCTTTCTTT
TRBV20-1	15	.	TRBJ2-1	TRBD2	CSAPIGGSPYNEQFF	TGCAGTGCTCCCATCGGGGGGAGTCCTTACAATGAGCAGTTCTTC
TRBV12-3/TRBV12-4	17	.	TRBJ2-2	TRBD2	CASSSPLAGVTTGELFF	TGTGCCAGCAGTTCCCCTTTAGCGGGAGTTACCACCGGGGAGCTGTTTTTT
TRBV19	13	few	TRBJ1-1	.	CASSLGSNTEAFF	TGTGCCAGTAGTCTCGGGTCAAACACTGAAGCTTTCTTT
TRBV4-1	14	.	TRBJ2-1	.	CASSQGRRGNEQFF	TGCGCCAGCAGCCAAGGGAGGAGGGGCAATGAGCAGTTCTTC
TRBV24-1	13	.	TRBJ2-5	.	CATSDEGRETQYF	TGTGCCACCAGTGATGAGGGCAGGGAGACCCAGTACTTC
TRBV20-1	15	once	TRBJ2-1	.	CSARDSGFSYNEQFF	TGCAGTGCTAGAGATAGCGGATTCTCCTACAATGAGCAGTTCTTC
TRBV12-3/TRBV12-4	13	.	TRBJ2-7	.	CASSPPSRDEQYF	TGTGCCAGCAGCCCACCTTCCCGGGACGAGCAGTACTTC
TRBV28	14	.	TRBJ2-1	TRBD2	CASSYGLVYNEQFF	TGTGCCAGCAGTTACGGACTAGTCTACAATGAGCAGTTCTTC
TRBV19	14	.	TRBJ2-1	.	CASSMWASVTEQFF	TGTGCCAGTAGTATGTGGGCTAGTGTCACTGAGCAGTTCTTC
TRBV6-5	14	few	TRBJ1-5	.	CASSLGPSNQPQHF	TGTGCCAGCAGTCTCGGGCCGAGCAATCAGCCCCAGCATTTT
TRBV28	15	.	TRBJ1-3	.	CASSLINLSGNTIYF	TGTGCCAGCAGCCTTATAAATCTCTCTGGAAACACCATATATTTT
TRBV4-3	16	.	TRBJ2-7	TRBD2	CASSLDRLALRGEQYF	TGCGCCAGCAGTCTGGACCGACTAGCTCTCAGAGGCGAGCAGTACTTC
TRBV7-9	16	once	TRBJ2-3	.	CASSHPDRSSTDTQYF	TGTGCCAGCAGCCACCCAGACAGATCTAGCACAGATACGCAGTATTTT
TRBV19	14	once	TRBJ1-1	TRBD1	CASTEGTGLPEAFF	TGTGCCAGTACCGAAGGGACAGGGTTACCCGAAGCTTTCTTT
TRBV27	13	.	TRBJ2-2	.	CASRAWETGELFF	TGTGCCAGCAGGGCTTGGGAGACCGGGGAGCTGTTTTTT
TRBV12-3/TRBV12-4	13	once	TRBJ2-7	TRBD2	CASRSWREGEQYF	TGTGCCAGCAGGTCATGGAGGGAGGGCGAGCAGTACTTC
TRBV20-1	14	.	TRBJ2-7	.	CSSITRGSHYEQYF	TGCAGTTCCATAACCAGGGGATCCCACTACGAGCAGTACTTC